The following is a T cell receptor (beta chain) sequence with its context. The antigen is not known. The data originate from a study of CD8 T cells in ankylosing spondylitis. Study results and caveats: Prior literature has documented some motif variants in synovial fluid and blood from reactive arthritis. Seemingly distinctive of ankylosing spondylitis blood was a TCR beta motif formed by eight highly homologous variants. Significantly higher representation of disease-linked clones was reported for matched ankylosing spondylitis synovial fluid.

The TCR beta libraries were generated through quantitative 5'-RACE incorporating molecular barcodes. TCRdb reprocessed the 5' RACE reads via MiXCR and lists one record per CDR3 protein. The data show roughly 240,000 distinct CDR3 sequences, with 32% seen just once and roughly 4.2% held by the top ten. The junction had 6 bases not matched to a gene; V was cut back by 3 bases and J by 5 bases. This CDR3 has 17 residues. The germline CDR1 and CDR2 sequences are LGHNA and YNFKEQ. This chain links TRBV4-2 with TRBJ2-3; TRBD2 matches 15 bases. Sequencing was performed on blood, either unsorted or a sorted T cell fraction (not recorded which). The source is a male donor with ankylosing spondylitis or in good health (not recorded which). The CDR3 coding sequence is TGTGCCAGCAGCCATCGGACTAGCGGGGGGGAAGTAGATACGCAGTATTTT. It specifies CASSHRTSGGEVDTQYF.